These T cell receptor beta chains were read from a single sample in a study of CD8+ T cells in alopecia areata. Assay used: immunoSEQ multiplex PCR; TCRdb lists only in-frame clones, some missing. The sample yields about 180,000 clones, less than 70% seen once. The specimen comprised CD8+ T cells sorted from blood, sampled at week 24, from a patient treated with tofacitinib. These receptors came from a human donor with alopecia areata. Both conserved end residues are part of each CDR3. The D gene is left open where the match is weak. Clone size is stated in some rows and not others, as once, few, many or a class when expanded.

d_call | j_call | v_call | clone_size | cdr3_aa | cdr3_nt
NA | TRBJ1-2 | TRBV29-1 | once | CSVADPDRVYGYTF | TGCAGCGTTGCGGACCCCGATCGGGTCTATGGCTACACCTTC
NA | TRBJ1-1 | TRBV9 | few | CASSTTAGNTEAFF | TGTGCCAGCAGCACGACAGCGGGGAACACTGAAGCTTTCTTT
NA | TRBJ1-5 | TRBV7-6 | NA | CASSLGDDQPQHF | TGTGCCAGCAGTCTTGGGGATGATCAGCCCCAGCATTTT
NA | TRBJ2-1 | TRBV11-2 | few | CASRGPEQFF | TGTGCCAGCCGAGGTCCTGAACAGTTCTTC
NA | TRBJ1-2 | TRBV11-2 | NA | CASSSRTDGYTF | TGTGCCAGCAGCTCGCGGACCGATGGCTACACCTTC
NA | TRBJ2-1 | TRBV4-3 | NA | CASSQDPGSGNEQFF | TGCGCCAGCAGCCAAGATCCAGGGAGCGGCAATGAGCAGTTCTTC
NA | TRBJ2-5 | TRBV13 | NA | CASSLQGFRETQYF | TGTGCCAGCAGCTTACAGGGATTTCGAGAGACCCAGTACTTC
NA | TRBJ1-1 | TRBV7-8 | NA | CASSLGTLMNTEAFF | TGTGCCAGCAGCTTAGGGACACTCATGAACACTGAAGCTTTCTTT
TRBD1 | TRBJ2-2 | TRBV4-3 | NA | CASSPIGDRDTGELFF | TGCGCCAGCAGCCCTATAGGGGACAGAGACACCGGGGAGCTGTTTTTT
NA | TRBJ1-2 | TRBV27 | few | CASSVAPDSYYGYTF | TGTGCCAGCAGTGTAGCCCCTGACAGCTACTATGGCTACACCTTC
NA | TRBJ2-7 | TRBV4-3 | few | CASSQDRRAYEQYF | TGCGCCAGCAGCCAAGATCGGAGGGCGTACGAGCAGTACTTC
NA | TRBJ2-1 | TRBV7-2 | NA | CASSLTASILYNEQFF | TGTGCCAGCAGCTTAACTGCAAGCATTCTCTACAATGAGCAGTTCTTC
TRBD1 | TRBJ2-5 | TRBV6-1 | NA | CASSEIAGTVKETQYF | TGTGCCAGCAGTGAAATCGCCGGGACAGTCAAGGAGACCCAGTACTTC
NA | TRBJ1-2 | TRBV29-1 | few | CSVGSAYGYTF | TGCAGCGTTGGTTCTGCTTATGGCTACACCTTC
NA | TRBJ1-2 | TRBV4-1 | NA | CASSQGFSSGSYTF | TGCGCCAGCAGCCAAGGATTTTCGTCTGGCAGCTACACCTTC
TRBD2 | TRBJ2-3 | TRBV7-9 | NA | CASSYSSGVTDTQYF | TGTGCCAGCAGCTATTCTAGCGGGGTCACAGATACGCAGTATTTT
TRBD1 | TRBJ2-1 | TRBV29-1 | few | CSGGTGRYNEQFF | TGCAGCGGAGGGACAGGGAGGTACAATGAGCAGTTCTTC
NA | TRBJ1-2 | TRBV27 | NA | CASSIQLHRGGYTF | TGTGCCAGCAGTATTCAACTACACCGGGGCGGCTACACCTTC
NA | TRBJ1-2 | TRBV23-1 | few | CASSLLWGNGYTF | TGCGCCAGCAGTCTTCTTTGGGGAAATGGCTACACCTTC
NA | TRBJ1-1 | TRBV27 | NA | CASSPSVGEYNTEAFF | TGTGCCAGCAGTCCGTCGGTAGGGGAGTATAACACTGAAGCTTTCTTT
NA | TRBJ2-1 | TRBV27 | NA | CASSLRGDEQFF | TGTGCCAGCAGTTTAAGGGGCGATGAGCAGTTCTTC
TRBD2 | TRBJ2-7 | TRBV4-3 | NA | CASSQDLGLAGYEQYF | TGCGCCAGCAGCCAAGATCTTGGACTAGCGGGTTACGAGCAGTACTTC
TRBD1 | TRBJ1-1 | TRBV6-5 | NA | CASSYGTGGSNTEAFF | TGTGCCAGCAGTTACGGGACAGGGGGCTCTAACACTGAAGCTTTCTTT
NA | TRBJ1-1 | TRBV7-8 | NA | CASSYGQLNTEAFF | TGTGCCAGCAGCTACGGGCAGCTAAACACTGAAGCTTTCTTT
TRBD1 | TRBJ1-1 | TRBV7-9 | NA | CASSLGQGAITEAFF | TGTGCCAGCAGCTTAGGACAGGGGGCGATAACTGAAGCTTTCTTT
NA | TRBJ2-2 | TRBV27 | NA | CASSPSWGHFTGELFF | TGTGCCAGCAGTCCGTCATGGGGCCATTTCACCGGGGAGCTGTTTTTT
NA | TRBJ2-5 | TRBV10-3 | few | CAITMGPTQETQYF | TGTGCCATCACAATGGGACCAACACAAGAGACCCAGTACTTC
NA | TRBJ1-2 | TRBV29-1 | NA | CSVPGVGYTF | TGCAGCGTCCCGGGGGTTGGCTACACCTTC
TRBD1 | TRBJ1-1 | TRBV7-9 | NA | CASSPGQGNTEAFF | TGTGCCAGCAGCCCGGGACAGGGAAACACTGAAGCTTTCTTT
TRBD2 | TRBJ2-1 | TRBV27 | NA | CASSLLTSGGAANEQFF | TGTGCCAGCAGTTTACTAACAAGCGGGGGGGCCGCCAATGAGCAGTTCTTC
NA | TRBJ2-3 | TRBV15 | NA | CATSRVVTDTQYF | TGTGCCACCAGCAGAGTTGTCACGGATACGCAGTATTTT
NA | TRBJ2-5 | TRBV6-5 | few | CASSFSRETQYF | TGTGCCAGCAGTTTCTCCAGGGAGACCCAGTACTTC
NA | TRBJ1-2 | TRBV29-1 | few | CSVQNPTGTYGYTF | TGCAGCGTTCAAAACCCGACAGGAACCTATGGCTACACCTTC
TRBD1 | TRBJ2-2 | TRBV27 | NA | CATGTGWPGELFF | TGTGCCACTGGGACAGGGTGGCCCGGGGAGCTGTTTTTT
TRBD1 | TRBJ2-5 | TRBV9 | NA | CASSDPDRGPETQYF | TGTGCCAGCAGCGACCCAGACAGGGGGCCTGAGACCCAGTACTTC
TRBD2 | TRBJ2-3 | TRBV6-5 | NA | CASRGRGTDTQYF | TGTGCCAGCAGGGGGAGGGGAACAGATACGCAGTATTTT
TRBD1 | TRBJ1-1 | TRBV30 | NA | CAWSVKGADTEAFF | TGTGCCTGGAGTGTAAAGGGGGCCGACACTGAAGCTTTCTTT
NA | TRBJ1-1 | TRBV2 | NA | CASSHTGENTEAFF | TGTGCCAGCAGTCACACGGGAGAGAACACTGAAGCTTTCTTT
NA | TRBJ2-7 | TRBV11-2 | NA | CASSLAVVEQYF | TGTGCCAGCAGCTTAGCGGTGGTAGAGCAGTACTTC
NA | TRBJ1-2 | TRBV10-3 | few | CAISETPGYGYTF | TGTGCCATCAGTGAGACCCCAGGATATGGCTACACCTTC
NA | TRBJ2-3 | TRBV5-1 | NA | CASSLKGESTDTQYF | TGCGCCAGCAGCTTGAAGGGGGAGAGCACAGATACGCAGTATTTT
TRBD1 | TRBJ2-1 | TRBV13 | few | CASSQGDAYNEQFF | TGTGCCAGCAGCCAGGGGGACGCCTACAATGAGCAGTTCTTC
NA | TRBJ1-2 | TRBV5-1 | few | CASSQEGATNYGYTF | TGCGCCAGCAGTCAAGAAGGAGCTACTAACTATGGCTACACCTTC
NA | TRBJ1-1 | TRBV23-1 | NA | CASFHTGAPEAFF | TGCGCCAGTTTCCATACGGGGGCTCCTGAAGCTTTCTTT
TRBD1 | TRBJ2-5 | TRBV10-3 | NA | CAISDPDRGGETQYF | TGTGCCATCAGTGACCCGGACAGGGGCGGAGAGACCCAGTACTTC
TRBD1 | TRBJ1-4 | TRBV6-1 | NA | CASKQTGVGEKLFF | TGTGCCAGCAAACAGACAGGGGTTGGTGAAAAACTGTTTTTT
TRBD1 | TRBJ1-5 | TRBV5-1 | NA | CASSTTGGGNQPQHF | TGCGCCAGCAGCACGACAGGGGGCGGCAATCAGCCCCAGCATTTT
NA | TRBJ2-1 | TRBV19 | medium-sized | CASSNPGYNEQFF | TGTGCCAGTAGTAACCCCGGCTACAATGAGCAGTTCTTC
NA | TRBJ2-5 | TRBV9 | few | CASIQETQYF | TGTGCCAGCATTCAAGAGACCCAGTACTTC
NA | TRBJ2-1 | TRBV2 | NA | CASSDLSRDEQFF | TGTGCCAGCAGTGACCTTAGTAGAGACGAGCAGTTCTTC
NA | TRBJ1-1 | TRBV5-1 | NA | CASSLVEGGTEAFF | TGCGCCAGCAGCTTGGTGGAGGGAGGGACTGAAGCTTTCTTT
NA | TRBJ1-1 | TRBV4-1 | NA | CASTGHPSRDTEAFF | TGCGCCAGCACGGGACACCCTTCCCGGGACACTGAAGCTTTCTTT
TRBD1 | TRBJ1-5 | TRBV4-2 | few | CASSQDRGSNQPQHF | TGTGCCAGCAGCCAGGACAGGGGGAGCAATCAGCCCCAGCATTTT
TRBD2 | TRBJ2-1 | TRBV6-5 | NA | CASSYTSGELNNEQFF | TGTGCCAGCAGTTACACGAGCGGGGAGTTAAACAATGAGCAGTTCTTC